A single sample gave rise to the 23 T cell receptor beta chains below, sequenced in a study of control samples from healthy donors and cancer patients. Profiling relied on immunoSEQ multiplex PCR, and the TCRdb table lists in-frame clones only, not all of them. Altogether about 70,000 clones are present, over 65% being singletons, with the ten largest covering 2.9%. The material sequenced was PBMCs. All receptors come from a woman in her fifties or sixties with lung cancer.

The chain recombines TRBV28 with TRBJ1-5; no clear D gene. The CDR3 is made up of 20 amino acids. Trimming shortened V by 1 base and J by 2 bases, and 24 bases separated the two germline ends. Germline assignment: CDR1 MDHEN and CDR2 SYDVKM. The CDR3 loop reads CASSLLGYGERALGNQPQHF. The CDR3 DNA sequence: TGTGCCAGCAGTTTATTAGGGTATGGGGAGAGGGCCCTCGGCAATCAGCCCCAGCATTTT.

The CDR3 here is CASRAPWQEKSNEQFF. The CDR3, as DNA: TGTGCCAGTAGGGCCCCGTGGCAGGAAAAATCGAATGAGCAGTTCTTC. This rearrangement joins TRBV19 to TRBJ2-1, with D unresolved. The CDR3 sequence is 16 residues long. Trimming left V 6 bases short and J 7 bases short, with 22 bases between. Per germline, CDR1 LNHDA and CDR2 SQIVND (reference sequence).

The genes are TRBV5-1 and TRBJ1-1; 8 nucleotides agree with TRBD1. Germline V gene sequence: CDR1 SGHRS, CDR2 YFSETQ. Germline trimming cut 2 bases from V and 5 bases from J; bases unmatched to any gene: 5. This CDR3 region has 14 residues. CDR3 amino acids: CASSFGQGGTEAFF. CDR3 bases: TGCGCCAGCAGCTTCGGACAGGGTGGAACTGAAGCTTTCTTT.

The chain couples TRBV9 to TRBJ1-4, with D perhaps TRBD1 (6 bases). V was cut by 0 bases and J by 4 bases, with 13 bases left in between. CDR1 and CDR2 (germline): SGDLS, YYNGEE. This CDR3 comprises 16 residues. The CDR3 sequence is CASSVGTGAINEKLFF. In DNA form, the CDR3 reads TGTGCCAGCAGCGTAGGGACGGGGGCAATTAATGAAAAACTGTTTTTT.

V is TRBV15 and J is TRBJ1-3; TRBD1 aligns across 8 bases. The CDR3 has 14 residues. Germline CDR1 is LNHNV and CDR2 is YYDKDF (reference sequence). V was pared by 5 bases and J by 2 bases, with 2 bases of the junction left unmatched. CDR3 region: CATSPGGTGNTIYF. In DNA form, the CDR3 reads TGTGCCACCAGCCCAGGGGGCACTGGAAACACCATATATTTT.

The chain carries TRBV7-9 and TRBJ2-7; D is uncertain. The germline CDR1 and CDR2 sequences are SEHNR and FQNEAQ (reference sequence). The CDR3 has 13 residues. V shed 1 base and J shed 6 bases, with 10 bases lying between them. CDR3 sequence: CASSLGTSGEQYF. The CDR3 coding sequence is TGTGCCAGCAGCTTAGGGACCTCCGGCGAGCAGTACTTC.

This chain connects TRBV4-3 to TRBJ2-7, with D maybe TRBD1 (6 bases). The CDR3 has 16 residues. V was clipped by 4 bases and J by 2 bases, with 18 bases between them. Germline CDR1 is LGHNA and CDR2 is YSLEER. The DNA for the CDR3 is TGCGCCAGCAGCCCCTCGACAGGTGCGGCCCCCTACGAGCAGTACTTC. Protein sequence: CASSPSTGAAPYEQYF.

The rearrangement links TRBV27 to TRBJ2-5, with D unresolved. This CDR3 has 14 residues. Germline assignment: CDR1 MNHEY and CDR2 SMNVEV (reference sequence). V shed 7 bases and J shed 3 bases, with 15 bases lying between them. The CDR3 reads CASKGWQAKETQYF. The CDR3 nucleotides are TGTGCCAGCAAGGGTTGGCAGGCAAAAGAGACCCAGTACTTC.

J is TRBJ1-2 and V is TRBV6-6; 9 bases fit TRBD1. CDR1 is MNHNY, CDR2 SVGAGI, per germline (reference sequence). After removal of 8 bases from V and 7 bases from J, the junction contained 11 bases not matched to a gene. The CDR3 consists of 14 residues. DNA for the CDR3: TGTGCCAGCGGGTCTACCGGGACAGGGTTTGGCTACACCTTC. Translated, it gives CASGSTGTGFGYTF.

V is TRBV7-8 and J is TRBJ2-2; no firm D call. This CDR3 has 14 amino acids. The V gene lost 4 bases and the J gene lost 0 bases, with 6 bases spanning the gap. Germline CDR1 is SGHVS and CDR2 is FQNEAQ. CDR3: CASSYQANTGELFF. The CDR3 DNA is TGTGCCAGCAGCTACCAGGCGAACACCGGGGAGCTGTTTTTT.

This clone was counted only a few times. V is TRBV9 and J is TRBJ2-7, with unresolved D. The germline CDR1 and CDR2 sequences are SGDLS and YYNGEE. V was trimmed by 4 bases and J by 0 bases, leaving 11 bases between them. This CDR3 region has 14 residues. This CDR3 reads CASSFSPSSYEQYF. The CDR3 coding sequence is TGTGCCAGCAGCTTCTCCCCGAGCTCCTACGAGCAGTACTTC.

This clone was recorded once. The chain couples TRBV27 to TRBJ1-2, with 7 bases aligning to TRBD1. This CDR3 contains 15 residues. Germline V gene data show CDR1 as MNHEY and CDR2 as SMNVEV (reference sequence). Trimming cost V 5 bases and J 6 bases; bases outside gene matches: 12. CDR3 sequence (DNA): TGTGCCAGCAGTCGGTGGCAGGGGGGGAGGGATGGCTACACCTTC. Translating gives CASSRWQGGRDGYTF.

Comments on this clone: Within the sample, other DNA sequences also encode this same CDR3. The chain employs TRBV30 and TRBJ1-3; 7 bases match TRBD1. Unmatched junction bases numbered 7, after V lost 5 bases and J lost 0 bases. Germline loops: CDR1 GTSNPN, CDR2 SVGIG (reference sequence). The CDR3 length is 15 residues. CDR3 coding DNA: TGTGCCTGGTCCCGGGACAGTGGCTCTGGAAACACCATATATTTT. Translated: CAWSRDSGSGNTIYF.

V gene TRBV7-9 combines with J gene TRBJ1-5, with 8 bases that match TRBD1. Trimming took 4 bases from V and 5 from J; bases not matched to a gene: 10. Germline CDR1 is SEHNR and CDR2 is FQNEAQ (reference sequence). The length of the CDR3 is 16 residues. The CDR3 sequence is CASSSNGQGIYQPQHF. In DNA form, the CDR3 reads TGTGCCAGCAGCTCGAATGGACAGGGAATCTATCAGCCCCAGCATTTT.

This clone showed up just once. The V and J genes are TRBV28 and TRBJ1-1; possible D gene TRBD1, 6 bases. From germline, CDR1 is MDHEN and CDR2 SYDVKM. Trimming removed 7 bases at V and 0 bases at J, with 15 bases between. The CDR3 length is 15 residues. CDR3 sequence reads: CASKKGEPLNTEAFF. In DNA, the CDR3 is TGTGCCAGCAAAAAGGGGGAGCCCCTGAACACTGAAGCTTTCTTT.

The J gene is TRBJ1-1, the V gene TRBV7-3; the D is unclear. Trimming shortened V by 0 bases and J by 1 base, and 6 bases separated the two germline ends. This CDR3 is 14 amino acids long. CDR1 is SGHTA and CDR2 is FQGTGA in the germline V gene. CDR3 in amino acids: CASSLTHPNTEAFF. CDR3 bases: TGTGCCAGCAGCTTAACCCACCCGAACACTGAAGCTTTCTTT.

The V gene is TRBV28, the J gene TRBJ1-5; D is perhaps TRBD1 (5 bases). CDR3 size: 17 residues. V was cut by 7 bases and J by 1 base, with 20 bases left in between. The germline V gene has CDR1 MDHEN and CDR2 SYDVKM. In nucleotides, the CDR3 is TGTGCCAGCACCCCCCCCAGCAGTCGGGGGAGCAATCAGCCCCAGCATTTT. Its translation is CASTPPSSRGSNQPQHF.

This chain uses TRBV7-2 with TRBJ2-1, with D possibly being TRBD1 or TRBD2 (5 bases each). CDR3 length: 15 residues. V was trimmed by 2 bases and J by 7 bases, leaving 15 bases between them. Looked up from germline, CDR1 is SGHTA and CDR2 is FQGNSA. The CDR3 sequence: CASSLSRAKGNEQFF. The CDR3 DNA follows: TGTGCCAGCAGCTTATCGAGGGCGAAGGGGAATGAGCAGTTCTTC.

The CDR3 loop is CASSPLPGQEYGYTF. CDR3 DNA: TGTGCCAGCTCACCCCTTCCGGGACAGGAATATGGCTACACCTTC. The rearrangement joins TRBV18 to TRBJ1-2; 8 bases are a match to TRBD1. Per germline, CDR1 KGHSH and CDR2 LQKENI. CDR3 size: 15 residues. V lost 3 bases, J lost 5 bases, and 8 bases stayed unmatched. Using reference TRBV18 and TRBJ1-2 for the parts outside the CDR3, the full variable domain is NAGVMQNPRHLVRRRGQEARLRCSPMKGHSHVYWYRQLPEEGLKFMVYLQKENIIDESGMPKERFSAEFPKEGPSILRIQQVVRGDSAAYFCASSPLPGQEYGYTFGSGTRLTVV.

V is TRBV5-1 and J is TRBJ2-1; TRBD2 matches at 9 bases. Germline CDR1 SGHRS, CDR2 YFSETQ. This CDR3 comprises 15 residues. Trimming at V came to 4 bases and at J to 7 bases, leaving 9 bases not matched to a gene. The CDR3 reads CASSKGAGGINEQFF. Written as DNA, the CDR3 is TGCGCCAGCAGCAAAGGCGCGGGGGGGATTAATGAGCAGTTCTTC.

This clone was seen more than once but under ten times. This rearrangement joins TRBV11-3 to TRBJ1-2; possible D gene TRBD1, 5 bases. Trimming pared 3 bases from V and 6 bases from J, leaving 17 bases between. The CDR3 length is 15 residues. Germline loops: CDR1 SGHNT, CDR2 YENEEA. The CDR3 nucleotides are TGTGCCAGCAGCTTGGACGTTCCCAGGGAGAATGGCTACACCTTC. It translates to CASSLDVPRENGYTF. Looking up the rest from reference TRBV11-3 and TRBJ1-2 gives the full variable domain: EAGVVQSPRYKIIEKKQPVAFWCNPISGHNTLYWYLQNLGQGPELLIRYENEEAVDDSQLPKDRFSAERLKGVDSTLKIQPAELGDSAVYLCASSLDVPRENGYTFGSGTRLTVV.

This chain connects TRBV4-2 to TRBJ2-3; unclear D gene. The CDR3 consists of 18 residues. CDR1 LGHNA and CDR2 YNFKEQ come from the germline V gene. Between the trimmed V and J ends, which lost 1 base and 2 bases, there was a span of 19 bases. CDR3 loop: CASSQGPLFRSNTDTQYF. CDR3 sequence (DNA): TGTGCCAGCAGCCAAGGCCCGCTATTCCGGTCGAACACAGATACGCAGTATTTT.

A single count supports this clone. The chain recombines TRBV19 with TRBJ1-1; 8 bases agree with TRBD1. From germline, CDR1 is LNHDA and CDR2 SQIVND (reference sequence). Germline trimming cut 1 base from V and 3 bases from J; bases unmatched to any gene: 4. There are 15 residues in the CDR3. The chain's CDR3 is CASSIVMTGDTEAFF. DNA of the CDR3: TGTGCCAGTAGTATAGTCATGACAGGGGACACTGAAGCTTTCTTT. The variable domain in full, completed from reference TRBV19 and TRBJ1-1, reads DGGITQSPKYLFRKEGQNVTLSCEQNLNHDAMYWYRQDPGQGLRLIYYSQIVNDFQKGDIAEGYSVSREKKESFPLTVTSAQKNPTAFYLCASSIVMTGDTEAFFGQGTRLTVV.